One and the same sample provided the 7 T cell receptor beta chains below, sequenced in a study of Ad26.COV2.S vaccination and SARS-CoV-2 variants. The method was immunoSEQ multiplex PCR; TCRdb's version includes in-frame clones alone and lacks a portion of them. The data contain 400,000 to 450,000 clones, around 90% of them singletons. Treatment indicated: roughly 19 received Ad26.COV2.S at low or high dose, single or two shots; about 5 received placebo; per-sample allocation not given. Sampling was done on day 63 after the first vaccine or placebo injection. The source material was peripheral blood, sampled in a trial of Ad26.COV2.S vaccine versus placebo. The receptors derive from a person between 18 and 65 years old who received the Ad26.COV2.S COVID-19 vaccine or a placebo.

This chain links TRBV15 with TRBJ1-1; D is possibly TRBD1 (5 bases). This CDR3 region has 14 residues. The germline V gene encodes CDR1 LNHNV and CDR2 YYDKDF (reference sequence). V shed 0 bases and J shed 2 bases, with 7 bases lying between them. CDR3 nucleotide sequence: TGTGCCACCAGCAGAGACAGGGTTAACACTGAAGCTTTCTTT. As protein: CATSRDRVNTEAFF.

The chain has TRBV18 and TRBJ2-7, with 8 positions matching TRBD2. This CDR3 is built from 14 residues. The J segment lost 5 bases and the V segment lost 4 bases, leaving 7 bases of the junction unmatched. CDR1 is KGHSH, CDR2 LQKENI, per germline. CDR3 in amino acids: CASSLSSGTNEQYF. CDR3 DNA sequence: TGTGCCAGCTCACTTAGTAGCGGGACTAACGAGCAGTACTTC.

The rearrangement joins TRBV5-8 to TRBJ2-5; 9 bases align to TRBD2. V was pared by 2 bases and J by 4 bases, with 12 bases of the junction left unmatched. The CDR3 is made up of 17 amino acids. Germline V CDR1 and CDR2: SGHTS, YDEGEE. CDR3 sequence reads: CASSFGTSHVQGETQYF. The CDR3 region has the DNA TGTGCCAGCAGCTTTGGGACTAGCCACGTACAAGGAGAGACCCAGTACTTC.

This clone occurred a few times. The CDR3 loop is CASSARDRDPETQYF. The DNA for the CDR3 is TGTGCCAGCAGTGCTAGGGACAGGGACCCTGAGACCCAGTACTTC. The chain joins TRBV25-1 to TRBJ2-5; 9 bases are a match to TRBD1. CDR1 is MGHDK, CDR2 SYGVNS, per germline. The CDR3 spans 15 residues. With 4 bases clipped from V and 5 bases from J, the junction kept 8 bases outside the gene matches.

This chain uses TRBV4-3 with TRBJ2-2; D may be TRBD1 (6 bases). Deletions cut 0 bases from V and 9 bases from J, with 11 bases between. The germline gives CDR1 LGHNA, CDR2 YSLEER. This CDR3 region has 14 residues. CDR3: CASSQDLGARELFF. CDR3 nucleotides: TGCGCCAGCAGCCAAGATTTGGGGGCCCGGGAGCTGTTTTTT.

This chain links TRBV3-1 (or the pseudogene TRBV3-2) with TRBJ1-5, with D tentatively TRBD1 (6 bases). CDR3 length equals 18 residues. Trimming removed 0 bases at V and 3 bases at J, with 18 bases between. The V gene's germline CDR1 is LGHDT and CDR2 YNNKEL (reference sequence). The CDR3 is CASSQDPSGRGNNQPQHF. CDR3 in DNA: TGTGCCAGCAGCCAAGATCCATCCGGCAGGGGTAACAATCAGCCCCAGCATTTT.

This clone occurred a few times. The chain couples TRBV11-3 to TRBJ2-2; D gene ambiguous. This CDR3 is 14 amino acids long. Trimming shortened V by 1 base and J by 4 bases, and 7 bases separated the two germline ends. The V gene's germline CDR1 is SGHNT and CDR2 YENEEA. The CDR3 region is CASSLGATTGELFF. The DNA of the CDR3 is TGTGCCAGCAGCTTAGGGGCGACCACCGGGGAGCTGTTTTTT.